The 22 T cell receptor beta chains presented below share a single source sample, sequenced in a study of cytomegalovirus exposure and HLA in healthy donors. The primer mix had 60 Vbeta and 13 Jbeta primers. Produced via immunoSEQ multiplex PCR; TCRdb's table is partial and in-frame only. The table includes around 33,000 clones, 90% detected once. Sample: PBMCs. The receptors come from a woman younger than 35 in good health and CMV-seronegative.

The DNA of the CDR3 is TGTGCCAGCAGCTCACGGACAGGGGACCTAAAATATGGCTACACCTTC. Its protein is CASSSRTGDLKYGYTF. V usage is TRBV9 and J usage is TRBJ1-2; 9 positions match TRBD1. This CDR3 has 16 residues. V shed 4 bases and J 5 bases; nucleotides not matched to a gene: 12. Germline-derived CDR1 and CDR2 are SGDLS and YYNGEE.

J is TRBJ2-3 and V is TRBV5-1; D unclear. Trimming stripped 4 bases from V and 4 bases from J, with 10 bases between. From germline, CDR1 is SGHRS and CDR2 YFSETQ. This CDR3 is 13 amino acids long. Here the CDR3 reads CASSVTQSDTQYF. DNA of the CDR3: TGCGCCAGCAGCGTGACTCAATCAGATACGCAGTATTTT.

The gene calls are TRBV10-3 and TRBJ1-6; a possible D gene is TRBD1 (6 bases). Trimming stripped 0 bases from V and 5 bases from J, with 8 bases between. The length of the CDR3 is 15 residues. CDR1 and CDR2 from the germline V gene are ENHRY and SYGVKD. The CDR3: CAISESGQHNSPLHF. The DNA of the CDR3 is TGTGCCATCAGTGAGTCAGGACAGCATAATTCACCCCTCCACTTT.

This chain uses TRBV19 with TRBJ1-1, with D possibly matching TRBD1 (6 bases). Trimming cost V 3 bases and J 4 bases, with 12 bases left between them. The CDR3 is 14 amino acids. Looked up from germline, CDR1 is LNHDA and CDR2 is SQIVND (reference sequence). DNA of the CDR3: TGTGCCAGTAGTATGGTGGGACATCGCACTGAAGCTTTCTTT. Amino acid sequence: CASSMVGHRTEAFF.

The CDR3 nucleotides read TGTGCCAGCAGAGCCGGGACTAGCGGAGAGACCCAGTACTTC. Translating gives CASRAGTSGETQYF. The chain carries TRBV2 and TRBJ2-5; 11 bases agree with TRBD2. Germline CDR1 SNHLY, CDR2 FYNNEI. J gave up 4 bases and V 6 bases, and 4 bases lay outside the gene matches. This CDR3 is 14 amino acids long.

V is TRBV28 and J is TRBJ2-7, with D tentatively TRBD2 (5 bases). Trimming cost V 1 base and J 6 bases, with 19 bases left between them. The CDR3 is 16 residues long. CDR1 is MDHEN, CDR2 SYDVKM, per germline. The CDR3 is CASSLSSGISRSEQYF. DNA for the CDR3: TGTGCCAGCAGTTTATCGTCGGGGATAAGCCGCTCCGAGCAGTACTTC.

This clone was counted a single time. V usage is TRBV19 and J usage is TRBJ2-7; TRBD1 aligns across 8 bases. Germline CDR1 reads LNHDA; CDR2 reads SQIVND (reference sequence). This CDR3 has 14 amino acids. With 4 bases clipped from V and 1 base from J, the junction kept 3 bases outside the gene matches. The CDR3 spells CASSTRTGSYEQYF. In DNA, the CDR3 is TGTGCCAGTAGTACTCGGACAGGGTCCTACGAGCAGTACTTC. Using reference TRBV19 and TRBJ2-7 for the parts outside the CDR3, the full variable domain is DGGITQSPKYLFRKEGQNVTLSCEQNLNHDAMYWYRQDPGQGLRLIYYSQIVNDFQKGDIAEGYSVSREKKESFPLTVTSAQKNPTAFYLCASSTRTGSYEQYFGPGTRLTVT.

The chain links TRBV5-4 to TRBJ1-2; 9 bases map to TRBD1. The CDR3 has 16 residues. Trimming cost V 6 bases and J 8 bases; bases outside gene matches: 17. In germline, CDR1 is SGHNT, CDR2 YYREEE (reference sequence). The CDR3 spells CASTRPGQGNFDGYTF. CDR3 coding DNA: TGTGCCAGCACCCGACCGGGACAGGGTAATTTTGACGGCTACACCTTC.

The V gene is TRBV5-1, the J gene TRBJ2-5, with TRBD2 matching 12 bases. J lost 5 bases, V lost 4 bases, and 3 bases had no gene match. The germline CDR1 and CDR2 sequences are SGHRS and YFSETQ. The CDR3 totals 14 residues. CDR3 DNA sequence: TGCGCCAGCAGCCCGACTAGCGGGAGTGAGACCCAGTACTTC. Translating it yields CASSPTSGSETQYF.

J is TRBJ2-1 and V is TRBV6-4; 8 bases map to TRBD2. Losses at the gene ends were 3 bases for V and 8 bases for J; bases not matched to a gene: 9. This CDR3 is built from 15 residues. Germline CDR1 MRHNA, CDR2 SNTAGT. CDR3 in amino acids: CASSEASGSMDEQFF. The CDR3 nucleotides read TGTGCCAGCAGTGAGGCGAGCGGGAGTATGGATGAGCAGTTCTTC.

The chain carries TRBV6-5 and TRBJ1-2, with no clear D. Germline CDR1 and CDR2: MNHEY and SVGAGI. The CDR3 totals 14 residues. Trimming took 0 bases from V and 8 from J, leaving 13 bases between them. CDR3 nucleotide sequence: TGTGCCAGCAGTTACTCTGCGCAGCCGCGGGGCTACACCTTC. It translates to CASSYSAQPRGYTF.

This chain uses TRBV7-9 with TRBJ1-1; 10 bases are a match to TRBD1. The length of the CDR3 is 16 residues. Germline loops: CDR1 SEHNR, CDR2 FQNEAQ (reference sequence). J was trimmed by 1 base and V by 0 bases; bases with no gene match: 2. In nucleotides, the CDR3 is TGTGCCAGCAGCTTAGCCAGGACAGGGGGGAACACTGAAGCTTTCTTT. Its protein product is CASSLARTGGNTEAFF.

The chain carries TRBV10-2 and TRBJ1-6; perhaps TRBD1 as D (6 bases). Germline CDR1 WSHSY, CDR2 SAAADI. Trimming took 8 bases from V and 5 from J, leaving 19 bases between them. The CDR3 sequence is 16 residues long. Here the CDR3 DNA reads TGCGCCAGCCTACCCTCCGGGACACCAAATAATTCACCCCTCCACTTT. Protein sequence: CASLPSGTPNNSPLHF.

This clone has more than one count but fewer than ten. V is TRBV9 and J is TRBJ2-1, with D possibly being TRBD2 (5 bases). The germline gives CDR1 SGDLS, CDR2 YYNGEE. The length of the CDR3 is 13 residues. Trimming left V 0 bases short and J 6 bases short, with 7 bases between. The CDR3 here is CASSVAGINEQFF. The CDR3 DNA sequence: TGTGCCAGCAGCGTAGCGGGAATCAATGAGCAGTTCTTC.

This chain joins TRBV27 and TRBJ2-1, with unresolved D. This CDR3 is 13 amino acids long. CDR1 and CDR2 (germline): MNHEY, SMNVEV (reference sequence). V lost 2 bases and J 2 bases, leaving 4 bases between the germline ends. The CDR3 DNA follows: TGTGCCAGCAGTTTAAACACCTACAATGAGCAGTTCTTC. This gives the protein CASSLNTYNEQFF.

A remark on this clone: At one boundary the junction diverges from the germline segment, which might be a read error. The CDR3 DNA is TGTTCCAGCAGTTTTACAGGGGGCTCCTACGAGCAGTACTTC. Protein sequence: CSSSFTGGSYEQYF. The V call is TRBV7-9, the J call TRBJ2-7; 8 nucleotides align to TRBD1. The CDR3 has 14 residues. Germline V gene data show CDR1 as SEHNR and CDR2 as FQNEAQ (reference sequence).

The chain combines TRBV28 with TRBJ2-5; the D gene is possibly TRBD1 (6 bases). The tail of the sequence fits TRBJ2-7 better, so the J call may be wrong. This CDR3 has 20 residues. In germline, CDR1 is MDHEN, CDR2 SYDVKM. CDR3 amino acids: CASSPVVGDKMRIGSYEQYF. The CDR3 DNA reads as TGTGCCAGCAGTCCTGTGGTGGGGGACAAGATGCGAATAGGGTCCTACGAGCAGTACTTC.

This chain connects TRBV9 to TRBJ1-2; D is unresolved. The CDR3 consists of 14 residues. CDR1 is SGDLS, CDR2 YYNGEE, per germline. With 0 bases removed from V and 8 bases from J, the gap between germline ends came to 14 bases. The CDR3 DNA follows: TGTGCCAGCAGCGTAGGGGGAGGATTGGGAGGCTACACCTTC. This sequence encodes CASSVGGGLGGYTF.

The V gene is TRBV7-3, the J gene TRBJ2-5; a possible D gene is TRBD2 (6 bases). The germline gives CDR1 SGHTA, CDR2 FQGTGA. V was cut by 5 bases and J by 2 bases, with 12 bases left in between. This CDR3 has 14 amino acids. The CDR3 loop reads CASSISGPQETQYF. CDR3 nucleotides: TGTGCCAGCAGCATAAGCGGGCCTCAAGAGACCCAGTACTTC.

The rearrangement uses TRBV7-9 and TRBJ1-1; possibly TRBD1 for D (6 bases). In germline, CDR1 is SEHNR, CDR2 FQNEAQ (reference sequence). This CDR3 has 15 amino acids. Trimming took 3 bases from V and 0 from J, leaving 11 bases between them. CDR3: CASSLGASMNTEAFF. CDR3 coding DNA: TGTGCCAGCAGCTTGGGGGCCTCCATGAACACTGAAGCTTTCTTT.

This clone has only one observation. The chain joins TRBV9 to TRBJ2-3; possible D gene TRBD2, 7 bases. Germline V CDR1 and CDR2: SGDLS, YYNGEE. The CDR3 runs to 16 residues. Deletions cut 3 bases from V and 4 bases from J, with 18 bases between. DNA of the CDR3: TGTGCCAGCAGCGCCCCGGCTGGGGGGGCATCAGATACGCAGTATTTT. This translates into CASSAPAGGASDTQYF.

The CDR3 DNA reads TGTGCCAGCAGTTCAAACACAGGGGGCGCTTGGAAGGCTGAAAAACTGTTTTTT. This encodes CASSSNTGGAWKAEKLFF. This chain uses TRBV28 with TRBJ1-4; 9 bases line up with TRBD1. J lost 7 bases, V lost 4 bases, and 16 bases had no gene match. The CDR3 has 18 residues. CDR1 MDHEN and CDR2 SYDVKM come from the germline V gene.